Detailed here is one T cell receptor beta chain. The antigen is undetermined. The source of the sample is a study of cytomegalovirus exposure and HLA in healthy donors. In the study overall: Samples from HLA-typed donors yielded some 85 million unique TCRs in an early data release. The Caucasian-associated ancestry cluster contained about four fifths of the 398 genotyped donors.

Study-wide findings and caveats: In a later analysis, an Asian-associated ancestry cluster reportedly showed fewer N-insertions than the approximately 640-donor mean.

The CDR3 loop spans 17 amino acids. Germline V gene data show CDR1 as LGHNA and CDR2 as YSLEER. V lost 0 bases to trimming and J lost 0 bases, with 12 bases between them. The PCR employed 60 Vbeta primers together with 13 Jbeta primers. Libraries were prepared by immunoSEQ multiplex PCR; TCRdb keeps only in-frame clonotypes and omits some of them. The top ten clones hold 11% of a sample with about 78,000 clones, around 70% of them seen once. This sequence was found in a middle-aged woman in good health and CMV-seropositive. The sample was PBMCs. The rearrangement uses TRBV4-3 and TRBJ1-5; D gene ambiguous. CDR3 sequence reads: CASSQDRMGTSNQPQHF. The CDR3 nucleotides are TGCGCCAGCAGCCAAGATCGGATGGGCACTAGCAATCAGCCCCAGCATTTT.